This T cell receptor beta chain derives from a study of T cells in Graves' hyperthyroidism and ophthalmopathy. Researchers took RNA transcripts and amplified the TCR beta CDR3 regions from them. HTBI primers were employed in a first-round RT-PCR of the TCR CDR3. TCRdb passed the multiplex PCR reads through MiXCR, listing each CDR3 protein once. The sample consists of some 50,000 distinct CDR3 sequences, roughly half of them appearing once. CDR3 size: 12 residues. Deletions cut 8 bases from V and 4 bases from J, with 11 bases between. CDR1 and CDR2 (germline): SNHLY, FYNNEI. Duration under 3 months, a NOSPECS grade of at least 4, and a Clinical Activity Score of at least 3 characterized the ophthalmopathy patients.

Material: blood. This clonotype was sampled from a woman in her forties or fifties with Graves' ophthalmopathy. The V and J genes are TRBV2 and TRBJ2-5, with D possibly TRBD2 on 6 matching bases. The CDR3 loop reads CASGRGGETQYF. The DNA of the CDR3 is TGTGCCAGCGGAAGGGGAGGAGAGACCCAGTACTTC.